The present T cell receptor (beta chain) was sequenced within a study of blood T cells in healthy people across ages. The germline gives CDR1 SGHRS, CDR2 YFSETQ. The CDR3 runs to 14 residues. With 0 bases removed from V and 5 bases from J, the gap between germline ends came to 9 bases. Then a second PCR, running about 7 to 11 cycles, was carried out with a sample-barcoded 5' primer and a J-beta primer mix. TCRdb reprocessed the 5' RACE reads via MiXCR and lists one record per CDR3 protein. The sample has about 380,000 distinct CDR3 sequences, 45% to 65% seen once. The gene calls are TRBV5-1 and TRBJ2-1, with D possibly being TRBD1 or TRBD2 (5 bases each). The sequenced material came from blood. The receptor's source is a man aged 60 to 75 in good health. The CDR3 DNA sequence: TGCGCCAGCAGCTTGGGGGACGAGAACAATGAGCAGTTCTTC. Translating gives CASSLGDENNEQFF.